This entry features one TCR beta chain sequence. What antigen it recognizes has not been identified. CDR1 and CDR2 (SGHDN, FVKESK) derive from the germline V gene. The CDR3 has 16 amino acids, counting the end cysteine and phenylalanine. Only the protein is on record. The data stem from a study of T cells expressing NK-cell markers (dated by TCRdb to between 2020 and 2021). For the study in its entirety: TCR beta-chain repertoires were profiled in sorted CD3+CD56+NKG2C+, CD3+CD56+NKG2C- and CD3+CD56-NKG2C+ T-cell subsets from about 8 donors. Sequencing of the libraries produced 2 x 150 bp reads on Illumina HiSeq 2000/2500, MiSeq or NextSeq. Of the eight sequenced donors, seven were found to be HCMV-seropositive and one was found to be HCMV-seronegative. The study sequenced eight donors, all healthy volunteers chosen at random: three men and five women.

Results the study describes overall, beyond this receptor: Whether the expanded NKG2C-expressing T cell clones were specific for HCMV antigens remained unclear. In over five donors, the dominant CD3+CD56+NKG2C+ clonotypes were among the top 10 CD8+ clonotypes and accounted for about 1.0-7.5% of CD8+ T cells. Those dominant clonotypes were again the most abundant among CD3+CD56-NKG2C+ cells in a few donors, at about 28.3-65%.

The sequencer was an Illumina HiSeq 2000. 5'RACE template switching, by which a universal primer site and unique molecular identifiers were added, was used to make TCR beta cDNA libraries. Priming for cDNA synthesis came from the TCR beta constant segment, and two successive PCR amplification steps followed. Regarding the original processing steps: MIGEC handled demultiplexing of the reads and grouping by UMI, while MiTCR was used to assemble and quantify clonotypes. To exclude erroneous sequences, any TCR cDNA sequence not supported by at least two reads was discarded. The tcR package was used for downstream repertoire analysis, with clonotypes matched between fractions based on CDR3 nucleotide sequence plus V segment. Antigen specificity was annotated against VDJdb with VDJmatch, allowing one amino acid substitution in CDR3. TCRdb reprocessed the sequencing reads and holds a single record per CDR3 protein sequence, with no DNA. These V and J calls are TCRdb output, not the study's own analysis. The sample table on file contains 150,000 to 200,000 distinct CDR3 sequences. The top ten hold about a fifth of the sample.

HCMV-specific IgG was detected in serum with a commercial ELISA kit to determine HCMV serostatus. Peripheral blood mononuclear cells were isolated from blood by Ficoll density gradient centrifugation. The sequence derives from a woman aged 18 to 75 in good health. The V and J segments used are TRBV14 and TRBJ2-1; checking the TCRdb D call of TRBD2 is not possible without DNA. The sequenced sample consisted of blood T cells: a sorted CD56 or NKG2C T cell subset, CD4+ or CD8+ T cells, or bulk PBMC T cells (not recorded which). CDR3 sequence: CASSQVTRVGYNEQFF.